This T cell receptor (beta chain) was captured in a study of shared clonotypes between healthy human individuals. Germline lookup yields CDR1 SNHLY and CDR2 FYNNEI. Trimming shortened V by 8 bases and J by 4 bases, and 16 bases separated the two germline ends. This CDR3 has 14 amino acids. About this clone itself: No antigen is known for it.

Division of CD4+ cells produced a CD45RA+ naive subset and a CD45RA-negative memory subset. It was across several immunoSEQ plates that each subset's genomic DNA was evenly split. Libraries were prepared by immunoSEQ multiplex PCR; TCRdb keeps only in-frame clonotypes and omits some of them. The data show a few million clones, around 93% seen once. Study-wide points: What naive subsets generally showed was a larger estimated richness than memory subsets showed. Limited genetic and exposure-history diversity came from having few donors.

The TCR was taken from a young man in good health. Some clones in this sample may be carry-over from other donors' samples. V gene TRBV2 combines with J gene TRBJ2-3; no clear D gene. The sequenced sample was naive CD4+ T cells from PBMCs. The subset was: CD45RA+ positively selected. CDR3 in amino acids: CASFRTNLPDTQYF. The CDR3 DNA reads as TGTGCCAGCTTCCGGACCAACCTACCAGATACGCAGTATTTT.